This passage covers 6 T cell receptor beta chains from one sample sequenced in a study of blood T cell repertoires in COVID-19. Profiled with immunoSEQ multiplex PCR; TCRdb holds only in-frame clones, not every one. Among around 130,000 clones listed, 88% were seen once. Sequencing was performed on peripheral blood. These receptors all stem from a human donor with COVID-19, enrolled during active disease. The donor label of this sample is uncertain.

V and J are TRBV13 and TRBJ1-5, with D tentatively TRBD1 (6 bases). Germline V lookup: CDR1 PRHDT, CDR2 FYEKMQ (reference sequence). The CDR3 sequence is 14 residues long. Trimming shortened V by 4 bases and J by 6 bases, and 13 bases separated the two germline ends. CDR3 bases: TGTGCCAGCAGCTCCTACAGGGACGGTCAGCCCCAGCATTTT. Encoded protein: CASSSYRDGQPQHF.

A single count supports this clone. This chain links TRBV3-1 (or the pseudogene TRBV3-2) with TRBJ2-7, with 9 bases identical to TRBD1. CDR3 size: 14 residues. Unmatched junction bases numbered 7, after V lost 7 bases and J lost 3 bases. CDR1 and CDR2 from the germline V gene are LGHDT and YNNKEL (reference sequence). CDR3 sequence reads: CASTAGTGFYEQYF. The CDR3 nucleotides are TGTGCCAGCACCGCCGGGACAGGGTTCTACGAGCAGTACTTC.

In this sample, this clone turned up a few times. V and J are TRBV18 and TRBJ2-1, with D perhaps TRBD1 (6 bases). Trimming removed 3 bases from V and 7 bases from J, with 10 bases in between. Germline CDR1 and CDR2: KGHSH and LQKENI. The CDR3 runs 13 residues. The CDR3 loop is CASSPYQGNEQFF. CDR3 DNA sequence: TGTGCCAGCTCACCCTATCAGGGGAATGAGCAGTTCTTC. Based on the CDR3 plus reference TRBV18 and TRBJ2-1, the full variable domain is NAGVMQNPRHLVRRRGQEARLRCSPMKGHSHVYWYRQLPEEGLKFMVYLQKENIIDESGMPKERFSAEFPKEGPSILRIQQVVRGDSAAYFCASSPYQGNEQFFGPGTRLTVL.

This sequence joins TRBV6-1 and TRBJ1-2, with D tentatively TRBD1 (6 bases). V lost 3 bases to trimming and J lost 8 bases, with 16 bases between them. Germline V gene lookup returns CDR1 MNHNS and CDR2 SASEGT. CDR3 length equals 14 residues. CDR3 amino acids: CASSDIRGGEGYTF. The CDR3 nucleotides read TGTGCCAGCAGTGATATCAGGGGCGGAGAGGGCTACACCTTC.

As DNA, the CDR3 is TGTGCCAGCCTTCCGGGACAGGGGTATAATGAGCAGTTCTTC. Its translation is CASLPGQGYNEQFF. The chain joins TRBV6-5 to TRBJ2-1, with 10 positions matching TRBD1. Losses at the gene ends were 8 bases for V and 7 bases for J; bases not matched to a gene: 8. The CDR3 runs to 14 residues. Germline CDR1 MNHEY, CDR2 SVGAGI.

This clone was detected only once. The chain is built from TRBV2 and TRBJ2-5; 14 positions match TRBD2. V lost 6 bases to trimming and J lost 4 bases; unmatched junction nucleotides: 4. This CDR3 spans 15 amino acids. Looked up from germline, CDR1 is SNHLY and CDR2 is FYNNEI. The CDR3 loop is CASSLGTSGGETQYF. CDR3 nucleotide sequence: TGTGCCAGCAGCTTAGGGACTAGCGGGGGAGAGACCCAGTACTTC.